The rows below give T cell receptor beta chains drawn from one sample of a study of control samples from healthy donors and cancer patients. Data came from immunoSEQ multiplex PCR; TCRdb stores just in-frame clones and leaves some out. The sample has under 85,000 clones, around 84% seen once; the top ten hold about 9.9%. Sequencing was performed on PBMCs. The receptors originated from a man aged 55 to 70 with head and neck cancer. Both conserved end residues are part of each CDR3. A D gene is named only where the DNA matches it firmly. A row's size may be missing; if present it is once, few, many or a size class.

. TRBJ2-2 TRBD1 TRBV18 CASSPYLTGSNTGELFF TGTGCCAGCTCACCGTACTTGACAGGGAGCAACACCGGGGAGCTGTTTTTT
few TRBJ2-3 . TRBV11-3 CASSLRGVDTQYF TGTGCCAGCAGCTTAAGAGGGGTTGATACGCAGTATTTT
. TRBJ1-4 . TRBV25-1 CASSSLRGLGEKLFF TGTGCCAGCAGCTCCCTGCGAGGGTTGGGTGAAAAACTGTTTTTT
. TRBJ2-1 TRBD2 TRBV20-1 CSASRSGRPYNEQFF TGCAGTGCTAGTCGTAGCGGGAGGCCCTACAATGAGCAGTTCTTC
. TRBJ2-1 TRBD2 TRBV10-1 CASSESAGVNNEQFF TGCGCCAGCAGTGAATCGGCGGGAGTGAACAATGAGCAGTTCTTC
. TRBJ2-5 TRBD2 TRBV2 CASSEEASGKTQYF TGTGCCAGCAGTGAAGAGGCTAGCGGGAAGACCCAGTACTTC
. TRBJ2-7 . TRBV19 CASSKGRDYEQYF TGTGCCAGTAGTAAGGGACGGGACTACGAGCAGTACTTC
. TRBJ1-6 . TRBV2 CASRTSTGLNSPLHF TGTGCCAGCAGGACCTCCACAGGGTTGAATTCACCCCTCCACTTT
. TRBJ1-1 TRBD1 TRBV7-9 CASSLRQGWVAEAFF TGTGCCAGCAGCCTCCGACAGGGGTGGGTCGCTGAAGCTTTCTTT
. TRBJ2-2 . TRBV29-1 CSVRAGSNTGELFF TGCAGCGTCCGAGCCGGGTCTAACACCGGGGAGCTGTTTTTT
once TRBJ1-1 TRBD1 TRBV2 CASRYSYQGATEAFF TGTGCCAGCAGATATTCATATCAGGGGGCCACTGAAGCTTTCTTT
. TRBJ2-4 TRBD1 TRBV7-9 CASSSSGTGTVLAKNIQYF TGTGCCAGCAGCTCTTCCGGGACAGGGACCGTTTTAGCCAAAAACATTCAGTACTTC
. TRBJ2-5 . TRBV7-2 CASSPLMGLGETQYF TGTGCCAGCAGTCCACTAATGGGTTTAGGAGAGACCCAGTACTTC
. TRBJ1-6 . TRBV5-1 CASSLGFWDSPLHF TGCGCCAGCAGCTTGGGGTTCTGGGATTCACCCCTCCACTTT
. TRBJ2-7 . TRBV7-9 CASSLETAVSAEQYF TGTGCCAGCAGCTTAGAGACTGCCGTATCGGCCGAGCAGTACTTC
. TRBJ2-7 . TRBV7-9 CASRLTEGGEQYF TGTGCCAGCCGATTGACGGAGGGGGGCGAGCAGTACTTC
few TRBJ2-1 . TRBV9 CASSAPGLSYNEQFF TGTGCCAGCAGCGCCCCGGGACTGAGCTACAATGAGCAGTTCTTC
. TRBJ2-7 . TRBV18 CASSPSTGAYEQYF TGTGCCAGCTCACCAAGCACTGGGGCCTACGAGCAGTACTTC
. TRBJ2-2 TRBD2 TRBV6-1 CASSGAGGPGGELFF TGTGCCAGCAGTGGAGCGGGAGGGCCTGGCGGGGAGCTGTTTTTT
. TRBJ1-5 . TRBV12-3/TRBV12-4 CASRRGNQPQHF TGTGCCAGTAGACGTGGAAATCAGCCCCAGCATTTT
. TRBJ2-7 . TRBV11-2 CASTRPGAYEQYF TGTGCCAGCACCCGTCCGGGGGCTTACGAGCAGTACTTC
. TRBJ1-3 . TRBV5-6 CASSPRFVLGRRGNTIYF TGTGCCAGCAGCCCTAGGTTTGTCTTGGGACGACGGGGAAACACCATATATTTT
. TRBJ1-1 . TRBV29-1 CSVNIMGAEAFF TGCAGCGTTAACATTATGGGGGCTGAAGCTTTCTTT
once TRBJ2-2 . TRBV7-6 CASSLFGGSRNTGELFF TGTGCCAGCAGCTTATTCGGAGGTTCACGAAACACCGGGGAGCTGTTTTTT
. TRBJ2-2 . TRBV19 CASTKGLPGDNWSGELFF TGTGCCAGTACCAAGGGCCTCCCCGGAGATAATTGGTCCGGGGAGCTGTTTTTT
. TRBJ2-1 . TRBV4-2 CASSQDLRLDRNEQFF TGTGCCAGCAGCCAAGATCTCCGACTAGATCGGAATGAGCAGTTCTTC
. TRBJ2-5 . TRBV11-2 CASSHYRKKQETQYF TGTGCCAGCTCCCACTACCGCAAAAAGCAAGAGACCCAGTACTTC
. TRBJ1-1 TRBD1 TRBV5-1 CASSWSRGLGTEAFF TGCGCCAGCAGCTGGTCCAGGGGGCTAGGCACTGAAGCTTTCTTT
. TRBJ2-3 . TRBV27 CASKRQPILGTDTQYF TGTGCCAGCAAGAGACAGCCCATTTTAGGCACAGATACGCAGTATTTT
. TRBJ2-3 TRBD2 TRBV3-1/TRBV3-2 CASRRFGGSGGADTQYF TGTGCCAGCAGACGATTCGGCGGGAGTGGGGGAGCAGATACGCAGTATTTT
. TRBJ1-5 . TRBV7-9 CASSLEYQPQHF TGTGCCAGCAGCTTAGAATATCAGCCCCAGCATTTT
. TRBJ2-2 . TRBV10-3 CAISESKPQGLNTGELFF TGTGCCATCAGTGAGTCGAAACCTCAGGGCCTGAACACCGGGGAGCTGTTTTTT
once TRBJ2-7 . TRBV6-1 CASSDRTVGSYEQYF TGTGCCAGCAGTGATCGGACCGTCGGCTCCTACGAGCAGTACTTC
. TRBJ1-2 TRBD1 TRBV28 CASNRDRASYGYTF TGTGCCAGCAACCGGGACAGGGCGTCCTATGGCTACACCTTC
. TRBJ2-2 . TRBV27 CATLRQASPTRGTGELFF TGTGCCACCCTCCGGCAGGCTAGCCCCACTAGGGGAACCGGGGAGCTGTTTTTT
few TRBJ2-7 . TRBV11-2 CASSSGVKKYEQYF TGTGCCAGCAGCTCGGGCGTGAAGAAATACGAGCAGTACTTC
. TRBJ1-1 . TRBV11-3 CASSPAGGRLAFF TGTGCCAGCAGCCCCGCCGGGGGACGATTAGCTTTCTTT